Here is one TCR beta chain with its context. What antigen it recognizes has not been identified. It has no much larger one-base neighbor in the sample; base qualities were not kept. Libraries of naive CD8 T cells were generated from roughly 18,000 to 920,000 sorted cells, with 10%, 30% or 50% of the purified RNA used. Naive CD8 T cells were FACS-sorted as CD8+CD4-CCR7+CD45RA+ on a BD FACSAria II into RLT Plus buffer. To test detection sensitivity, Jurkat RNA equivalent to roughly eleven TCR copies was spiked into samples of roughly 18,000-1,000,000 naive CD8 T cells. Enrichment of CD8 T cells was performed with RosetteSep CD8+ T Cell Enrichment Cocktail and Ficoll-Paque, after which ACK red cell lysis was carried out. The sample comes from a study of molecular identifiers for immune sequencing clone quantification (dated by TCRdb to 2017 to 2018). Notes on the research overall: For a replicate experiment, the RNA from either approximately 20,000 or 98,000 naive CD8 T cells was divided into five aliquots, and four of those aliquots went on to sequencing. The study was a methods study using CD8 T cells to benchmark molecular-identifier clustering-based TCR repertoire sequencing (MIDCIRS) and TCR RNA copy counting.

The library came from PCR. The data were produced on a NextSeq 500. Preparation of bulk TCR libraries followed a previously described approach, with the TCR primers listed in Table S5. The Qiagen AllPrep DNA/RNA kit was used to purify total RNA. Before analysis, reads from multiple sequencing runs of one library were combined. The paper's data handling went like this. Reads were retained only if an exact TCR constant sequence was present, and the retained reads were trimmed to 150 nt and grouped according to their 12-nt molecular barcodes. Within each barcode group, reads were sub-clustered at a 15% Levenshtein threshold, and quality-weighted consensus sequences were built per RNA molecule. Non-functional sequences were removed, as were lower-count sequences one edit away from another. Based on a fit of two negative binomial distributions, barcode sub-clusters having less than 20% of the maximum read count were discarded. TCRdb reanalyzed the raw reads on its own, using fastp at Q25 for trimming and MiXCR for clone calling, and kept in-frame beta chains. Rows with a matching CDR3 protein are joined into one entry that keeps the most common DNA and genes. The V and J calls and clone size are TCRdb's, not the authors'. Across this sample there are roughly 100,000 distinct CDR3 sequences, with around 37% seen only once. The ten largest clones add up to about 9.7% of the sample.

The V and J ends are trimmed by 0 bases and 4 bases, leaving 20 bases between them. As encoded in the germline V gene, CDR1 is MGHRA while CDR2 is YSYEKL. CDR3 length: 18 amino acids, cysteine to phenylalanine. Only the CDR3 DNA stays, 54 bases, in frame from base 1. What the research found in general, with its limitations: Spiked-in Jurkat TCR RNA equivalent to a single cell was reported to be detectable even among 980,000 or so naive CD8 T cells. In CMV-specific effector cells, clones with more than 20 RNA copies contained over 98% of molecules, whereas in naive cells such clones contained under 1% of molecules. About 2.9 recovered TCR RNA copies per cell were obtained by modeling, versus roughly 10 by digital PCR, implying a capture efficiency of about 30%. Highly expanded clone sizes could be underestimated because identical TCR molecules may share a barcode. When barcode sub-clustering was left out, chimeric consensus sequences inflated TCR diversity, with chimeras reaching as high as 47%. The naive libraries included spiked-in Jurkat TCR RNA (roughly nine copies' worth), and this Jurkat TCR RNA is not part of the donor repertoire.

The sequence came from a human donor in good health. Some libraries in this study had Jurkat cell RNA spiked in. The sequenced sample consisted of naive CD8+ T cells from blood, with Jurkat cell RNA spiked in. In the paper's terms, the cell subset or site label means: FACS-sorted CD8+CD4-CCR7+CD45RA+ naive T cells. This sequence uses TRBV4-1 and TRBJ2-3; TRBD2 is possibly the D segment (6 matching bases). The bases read TGCGCCAGCAGCCAAGATCCTTTCTGGAGCGGGCGCCCAGATACGCAGTATTTT. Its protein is CASSQDPFWSGRPDTQYF.